This T cell receptor beta chain came from a study of T cell clusters in autoimmune cytopenias. The CDR3 length is 15 residues. Overall study results and limits: Healthy donors had roughly 3.2-fold more exclusive TRB clusters than active autoimmune hepatitis patients. The cluster-lack signature was not seen for secondary cytopenia versus chronic lymphocytic leukemia. TRB repertoire shifts in secondary cytopenia and chronic lymphocytic leukemia mostly reflected lymphoma, not autoimmunity.

By frequency, this clonotype registers medium-sized (0.01 to 0.1%). Its antigen is not known. TRB rearrangements were amplified by touch-down multiplex PCR with mixed TRB-A/B primers. TCRdb reworked the multiplex PCR reads into one entry per CDR3 protein, no DNA. The listing records roughly 6,500 distinct CDR3 sequences. About 37,500 genome equivalents of blood DNA were amplified for TRB. These data also featured in a second study, about T cell repertoires in aging, cancer and after chemotherapy. That study reports: Age-matched healthy donors had significantly more diverse, less clonal blood TCR repertoires than untreated cancer patients.

V usage is TRBV12-3 or TRBV12-4 and J usage is TRBJ2-3; TCRdb designates TRBD1, a call that cannot be tested without DNA. The sequence was collected from a human donor in good health. The source material was peripheral blood. The CDR3 region is CASRGGGQGKDTQYF.